Listed below are T cell receptor beta chains from one sample, sequenced in a study of blood T cell repertoires in COVID-19. Only in-frame clones appear in the TCRdb table, and some are missing; sequencing was by immunoSEQ multiplex PCR. Among roughly 160,000 clones, 88% were seen once, and the ten largest hold more than 25%. What was sequenced was peripheral blood. The source of these receptors is a man aged 60-69 years with acute or convalescent COVID-19. Each CDR3 is given with its conserved first and last residue. The D gene is left open where the match is weak. The size of a clone is reported for some rows only, either as once, few or many, or as a class for expanded clones.

d_call clone_size j_call v_call cdr3_aa cdr3_nt
NA NA TRBJ2-5 TRBV11-3 CASSLGGYEETQYF TGTGCCAGCAGCTTAGGCGGCTACGAAGAGACCCAGTACTTC
TRBD1 NA TRBJ2-2 TRBV25-1 CASSRRQGSNTGELFF TGTGCCAGCAGCCGGAGACAGGGTTCGAACACCGGGGAGCTGTTTTTT
TRBD1 NA TRBJ2-2 TRBV4-3 CASSQDGTVRIGELFF TGCGCCAGCAGCCAGGACGGGACAGTCCGAATCGGGGAGCTGTTTTTT
NA NA TRBJ1-2 TRBV6-6 CASSLRANYGYTF TGTGCCAGCAGTCTCAGGGCTAACTATGGCTACACCTTC
TRBD1 few TRBJ1-2 TRBV24-1 CATSSSYGQGAFGYTF TGTGCCACCAGCTCTTCATATGGACAGGGGGCTTTTGGCTACACCTTC
TRBD1 NA TRBJ1-1 TRBV7-3 CASSPYRTGEAFF TGTGCCAGCAGCCCGTACCGGACAGGGGAAGCTTTCTTT
NA once TRBJ1-5 TRBV2 CASSRTVDSNQPQHF TGTGCCAGCAGTCGGACAGTGGATAGCAATCAGCCCCAGCATTTT
NA NA TRBJ1-3 TRBV5-4 CASSSTDSSGGNTIYF TGTGCCAGCAGCTCTACTGACAGCTCGGGCGGAAACACCATATATTTT
NA NA TRBJ2-2 TRBV5-5 CASSGRAGDTGELFF TGTGCCAGCAGCGGAAGAGCAGGGGATACCGGGGAGCTGTTTTTT
TRBD1 NA TRBJ1-2 TRBV3-1/TRBV3-2 CASRDRLGYGYTF TGTGCCAGCCGGGACAGGTTAGGGTATGGCTACACCTTC
TRBD1 NA TRBJ2-3 TRBV3-1/TRBV3-2 CASSHGQGTDTQYF TGTGCCAGCAGCCATGGACAGGGAACAGATACGCAGTATTTT
TRBD1 NA TRBJ1-2 TRBV6-5 CASSFYRGQGYTF TGTGCCAGCAGTTTCTACAGGGGGCAAGGCTACACCTTC
NA NA TRBJ2-7 TRBV5-1 CASSLGSTARSYEQYF TGCGCCAGCAGCTTGGGGTCGACAGCCCGCTCCTACGAGCAGTACTTC
TRBD1 NA TRBJ1-2 TRBV27 CASSRLSGTGYGYTF TGTGCCAGCAGCCGACTGTCCGGGACAGGTTATGGCTACACCTTC
TRBD1 NA TRBJ2-5 TRBV19 CASSFGTDQETQYF TGTGCCAGTAGTTTCGGGACAGACCAAGAGACCCAGTACTTC
TRBD1 NA TRBJ1-1 TRBV9 CASSEADRYTEAFF TGTGCCAGCAGCGAGGCGGACAGGTACACTGAAGCTTTCTTT
TRBD2 NA TRBJ2-1 TRBV7-3 CASSPLAGATYNEQFF TGTGCCAGCAGCCCGTTAGCGGGGGCTACCTACAATGAGCAGTTCTTC
TRBD2 NA TRBJ2-3 TRBV4-2 CASSQDDGGAFTDTQYF TGTGCCAGCAGCCAAGACGACGGGGGGGCCTTCACAGATACGCAGTATTTT
TRBD1 few TRBJ1-1 TRBV7-9 CASSSLDRGLNTEAFF TGTGCCAGCAGCTCCTTGGACAGGGGATTGAACACTGAAGCTTTCTTT
NA NA TRBJ1-1 TRBV5-1 CASSLATQNTEAFF TGCGCCAGCAGCTTGGCCACACAGAACACTGAAGCTTTCTTT
TRBD2 NA TRBJ2-7 TRBV5-6 CASSPTREGEQYF TGTGCCAGCAGCCCGACTAGGGAGGGCGAGCAGTACTTC
TRBD1 NA TRBJ1-4 TRBV19 CASSRQGGKEKLFF TGTGCCAGTAGCAGACAGGGAGGAAAAGAAAAACTGTTTTTT